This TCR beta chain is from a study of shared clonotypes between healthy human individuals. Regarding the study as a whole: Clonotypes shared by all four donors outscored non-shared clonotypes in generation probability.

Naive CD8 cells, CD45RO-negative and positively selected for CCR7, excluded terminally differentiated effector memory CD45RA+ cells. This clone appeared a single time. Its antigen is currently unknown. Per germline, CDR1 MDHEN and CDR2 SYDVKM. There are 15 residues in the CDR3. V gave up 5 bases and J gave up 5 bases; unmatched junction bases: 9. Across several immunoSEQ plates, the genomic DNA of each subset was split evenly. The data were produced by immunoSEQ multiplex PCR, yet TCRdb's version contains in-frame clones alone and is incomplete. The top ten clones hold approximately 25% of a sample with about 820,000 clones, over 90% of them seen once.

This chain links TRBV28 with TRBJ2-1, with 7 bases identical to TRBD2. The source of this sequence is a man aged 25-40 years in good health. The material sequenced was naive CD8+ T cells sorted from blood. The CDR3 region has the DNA TGTGCCAGCAGTGCGGAACTAGCGACAAACAATGAGCAGTTCTTC. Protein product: CASSAELATNNEQFF.